This TCR beta chain came from a study of CD4 T cells in relation to SARS-CoV-2 and coronaviruses. The unexposed donors gave CD4+ T cells in about 2010-2019, prior to COVID-19. Isolation of CD4+ T cells took place after 10 days in culture. Cells permitting, SARS-CoV-2 S/N and four cold-coronavirus spikes were tested on unexposed-donor CD4+ T cells. As concerns this clone: Its antigen remains unknown.

This CDR3 spans 16 amino acids. Per the germline V gene, CDR1 is LGHNA and CDR2 is YSLEER. Trimming took 1 base from V and 4 from J, leaving 16 bases between them. The protocol was immunoSEQ multiplex PCR, while the TCRdb copy is restricted to in-frame clones and leaves out a portion. The sample yields some 29,000 clones, around three quarters seen once. The chain employs TRBV4-3 and TRBJ1-2, with a tentative D call TRBD1 (6 bases). The receptor was isolated from a human donor in good health. Input material: CD4+ T cells from PBMCs, cultured in vitro. CDR3: CASSQVPWGGGYGYTF. The CDR3, as DNA: TGCGCCAGCAGCCAAGTCCCTTGGGGGGGCGGCTATGGCTACACCTTC.